The 15 T cell receptor beta chains presented below share a single source sample, sequenced in a study of cytomegalovirus exposure and HLA in healthy donors. PCR was performed using 60 Vbeta and 13 Jbeta primers. Using immunoSEQ multiplex PCR, the repertoire was profiled, and TCRdb retains in-frame clones only, with some absent. This sample's clone table lists more than 35,000 clones. The sample consisted of PBMCs. These receptors came from a man aged 30 to 39 in good health and CMV-seronegative.

V is TRBV4-1 and J is TRBJ2-7; D is possibly TRBD2 (5 bases). V was cut by 8 bases and J by 3 bases, with 11 bases left in between. The germline gives CDR1 MGHRA, CDR2 YSYEKL. This CDR3 region has 12 residues. The DNA for the CDR3 is TGCGCCAGCGGAGGCCAAGGCTACGAGCAGTACTTC. Amino acids: CASGGQGYEQYF.

The V and J genes are TRBV4-3 and TRBJ2-7; D gene ambiguous. V was shortened by 1 base and J by 2 bases, with 9 bases between the two germline ends. CDR3 length: 14 amino acids. Germline assignment: CDR1 LGHNA and CDR2 YSLEER. CDR3 DNA sequence: TGCGCCAGCAGCCAAGGACCGCAGGCCTACGAGCAGTACTTC. It yields the protein CASSQGPQAYEQYF.

The chain couples TRBV9 to TRBJ2-3; the match to TRBD1 covers 7 bases. Germline-derived CDR1 and CDR2 are SGDLS and YYNGEE. This CDR3 region has 17 residues. V shed 0 bases and J 0 bases; nucleotides not matched to a gene: 7. DNA for the CDR3: TGTGCCAGCAGCGTAGAGCCGGTCAGGGGGAGCACAGATACGCAGTATTTT. This gives the protein CASSVEPVRGSTDTQYF.

This rearrangement joins TRBV10-1 to TRBJ2-2; D uncertain. Germline assignment: CDR1 WNHNN and CDR2 SYGVQD (reference sequence). Trimming pared 4 bases from V and 3 bases from J, leaving 9 bases between. The length of the CDR3 is 14 residues. The CDR3 here is CASSGASDTGELFF. CDR3 nucleotides: TGCGCCAGCAGTGGGGCCTCAGACACCGGGGAGCTGTTTTTT.

The rearrangement uses TRBV5-1 and TRBJ2-1; possible D gene TRBD2, 7 bases. The germline gives CDR1 SGHRS, CDR2 YFSETQ. There are 14 residues in the CDR3. Trimming removed 2 bases at V and 6 bases at J, with 12 bases between. The CDR3 protein is CASSLGGDANEQFF. Written as DNA, the CDR3 is TGCGCCAGCAGCTTAGGGGGGGACGCCAATGAGCAGTTCTTC. Full variable domain (missing parts from reference TRBV5-1 and TRBJ2-1): KAGVTQTPRYLIKTRGQQVTLSCSPISGHRSVSWYQQTPGQGLQFLFEYFSETQRNKGNFPGRFSGRQFSNSRSEMNVSTLELGDSALYLCASSLGGDANEQFFGPGTRLTVL.

The chain has TRBV2 and TRBJ2-1; 10 bases line up with TRBD2. J gave up 9 bases and V 4 bases, and 9 bases lay outside the gene matches. Germline V gene data show CDR1 as SNHLY and CDR2 as FYNNEI. The CDR3 is 15 amino acids. The CDR3 DNA sequence: TGTGCCAGCAGTGCGAGCGGGAGGGCGGGGGGTGAGCAGTTCTTC. This gives the protein CASSASGRAGGEQFF.

The V gene is TRBV19, the J gene TRBJ2-7, with 8 bases lining up with TRBD1. There are 14 residues in the CDR3. The trim removed 3 bases at V and 5 bases at J, leaving 6 bases unmatched. From germline, CDR1 is LNHDA and CDR2 SQIVND (reference sequence). The CDR3 spells CASSMGRGRDEQYF. The CDR3 DNA follows: TGTGCCAGTAGTATGGGCAGGGGGCGGGACGAGCAGTACTTC.

J is TRBJ2-1 and V is TRBV9, with D possibly being TRBD1 (6 bases). The V and J ends lost 4 bases and 5 bases respectively, with 19 bases between them. The germline V gene has CDR1 SGDLS and CDR2 YYNGEE. The CDR3 is 16 residues long. The CDR3 here is CASSRSGTWNNNEQFF. As DNA, the CDR3 is TGTGCCAGCAGCCGGTCCGGGACATGGAACAACAATGAGCAGTTCTTC.

The V and J genes are TRBV11-2 and TRBJ2-7; no clear D gene. Trimming pared 4 bases from V and 1 base from J, leaving 23 bases between. This CDR3 comprises 18 residues. Germline V gene lookup returns CDR1 SGHAT and CDR2 FQNNGV. CDR3 in DNA: TGTGCCAGCAGCTCAAAACCTTCGACTCTCCCGCGGTCCTACGAGCAGTACTTC. This codes for CASSSKPSTLPRSYEQYF.

The rearrangement links TRBV6-5 to TRBJ2-2; D ambiguous. The CDR3 is 15 residues long. Germline CDR1 and CDR2: MNHEY and SVGAGI. Trimming shortened V by 4 bases and J by 2 bases, and 11 bases separated the two germline ends. CDR3 sequence (DNA): TGTGCCAGCAGTTCCCACCCGACTAACACCGGGGAGCTGTTTTTT. It encodes CASSSHPTNTGELFF.

The CDR3 region has the DNA TGTGCCAGCAGCTGGGGGGGGCTCCAAGAGACCCAGTACTTC. This gives the protein CASSWGGLQETQYF. V is TRBV6-1 and J is TRBJ2-5; the D gene is possibly TRBD2 (7 bases). Looked up from germline, CDR1 is MNHNS and CDR2 is SASEGT. Trimming removed 6 bases at V and 1 base at J, with 12 bases between. CDR3 length equals 14 residues.

The chain uses TRBV11-2 and TRBJ1-1, with D possibly matching TRBD1 (6 bases). V was trimmed by 5 bases and J by 4 bases, leaving 14 bases between them. From germline, CDR1 is SGHAT and CDR2 FQNNGV. The CDR3 sequence is 14 residues long. The CDR3, as DNA: TGTGCCAGCAGCGGATACAGGGACCCCACTGAAGCTTTCTTT. Translating it yields CASSGYRDPTEAFF.

The rearrangement links TRBV4-3 to TRBJ2-1; D gene unclear. The CDR3 runs 16 residues. V lost 0 bases and J 0 bases, leaving 9 bases between the germline ends. In germline, CDR1 is LGHNA, CDR2 YSLEER. In DNA, the CDR3 is TGCGCCAGCAGCCAAGACGCTAGAAGCTCCTACAATGAGCAGTTCTTC. Translated, it gives CASSQDARSSYNEQFF.

CDR3 sequence reads: CSAQGAAWTGELFF. Written as DNA, the CDR3 is TGCAGCGCCCAGGGGGCAGCATGGACCGGGGAGCTGTTTTTT. V gene TRBV29-1 combines with J gene TRBJ2-2; 8 bases are a match to TRBD1. V was pared by 7 bases and J by 5 bases, with 9 bases of the junction left unmatched. Per germline, CDR1 SQVTM and CDR2 ANQGSEA. The CDR3 has 14 amino acids.

V and J are TRBV9 and TRBJ2-2; the match to TRBD2 covers 7 bases. The junction had 5 bases not matched to a gene; V was cut back by 6 bases and J by 3 bases. Germline V gene sequence: CDR1 SGDLS, CDR2 YYNGEE. This CDR3 region has 14 residues. CDR3 nucleotides: TGTGCCAGCACGGGCGGGAGCCACACCGGGGAGCTGTTTTTT. It encodes CASTGGSHTGELFF.